A single sample is the source of the 3 T cell receptor beta chains below, sequenced in a study of read filtering for tumor transcriptome and immune sequencing. The library was built from 400 ng RNA with molecular barcoded adaptors for alpha/delta and beta/gamma chains. MiXCR, applied by TCRdb to the reads, yields one record per CDR3 protein. The table includes fewer than 90,000 distinct CDR3 sequences, about 12% detected once. Specimen: a population of CD138-negative cells sorted from bone marrow. The receptors were sampled from a donor at least 40 years old with multiple myeloma.

The rearrangement links TRBV7-3 to TRBJ2-3; 9 nucleotides align to TRBD1. J gave up 6 bases and V 5 bases, and 12 bases lay outside the gene matches. This CDR3 is built from 16 residues. Germline-derived CDR1 and CDR2 are SGHTA and FQGTGA. Here the CDR3 reads CASSLLSGTGLDTQYF. The CDR3 DNA reads as TGTGCCAGCAGCCTGCTGTCCGGGACAGGGCTGGATACGCAGTATTTT.

This clonotype has at least ten counts. This chain joins TRBV5-1 and TRBJ2-5; no reliable D call. Germline-derived CDR1 and CDR2 are SGHRS and YFSETQ. This CDR3 is built from 12 residues. V was trimmed by 5 bases and J by 5 bases, leaving 10 bases between them. In DNA, the CDR3 is TGCGCCAGCAGTCCGGACCTTGAGACCCAGTACTTC. Residues: CASSPDLETQYF.

This clonotype was recorded a few times. This sequence joins TRBV2 and TRBJ2-5; D remains unclear. V was cut by 2 bases and J by 5 bases, with 12 bases left in between. Germline V lookup: CDR1 SNHLY, CDR2 FYNNEI. The CDR3 extends over 14 amino acids. CDR3 sequence (DNA): TGTGCCAGCAGTGAACGCAGGTTGGGGGAGACCCAGTACTTC. It specifies CASSERRLGETQYF.